This entry lists 18 T cell receptor beta chains sequenced from one sample in a study of OX40 agonist ivuxolimab in advanced cancers. Produced via immunoSEQ multiplex PCR; TCRdb's table is partial and in-frame only. The sample records tens of thousands of clones, less than 95% being singletons. The source was CD4+ or CD8+ T cells sorted from blood, collected in a trial of the OX40 agonist ivuxolimab. The receptor set was obtained from an adult with an advanced solid tumor such as melanoma, head and neck, liver or kidney cancer.

The V call is TRBV2, the J call TRBJ2-3; 8 nucleotides agree with TRBD1. Trimming took 4 bases from V and 6 from J; bases not matched to a gene: 9. Germline V gives CDR1 SNHLY, CDR2 FYNNEI. CDR3 length: 15 residues. The CDR3 DNA sequence: TGTGCCAGCAGTGTAGAGACAGGGGACGTGGATACGCAGTATTTT. Protein product: CASSVETGDVDTQYF.

The chain is built from TRBV18 and TRBJ1-1, with 7 bases identical to TRBD1. CDR1 is KGHSH and CDR2 is LQKENI in the germline V gene. The V gene end was trimmed by 6 bases and the J gene end by 0 bases; junction bases not matched to a gene: 13. CDR3 size: 17 residues. Here the CDR3 reads CASSPHPMTGMNTEAFF. The CDR3 DNA reads TGTGCCAGCTCCCCCCACCCTATGACAGGGATGAACACTGAAGCTTTCTTT.

J is TRBJ1-1 and V is TRBV10-1; 12 nucleotides match TRBD1. CDR3 length: 14 amino acids. CDR1 is WNHNN, CDR2 SYGVQD, per germline (reference sequence). J lost 10 bases, V lost 4 bases, and 7 bases had no gene match. The CDR3 bases are TGCGCCAGCAGTGCAGGGACAGGGGGCGCGGGAGCTTTCTTT. Protein product: CASSAGTGGAGAFF.

The rearrangement uses TRBV7-2 and TRBJ2-1; perhaps TRBD2 as D (5 bases). Looked up from germline, CDR1 is SGHTA and CDR2 is FQGNSA. This CDR3 is 14 amino acids long. Between the trimmed V and J ends, which lost 1 base and 7 bases, there was a span of 11 bases. CDR3 residues: CASSLGNPGNEQFF. CDR3 DNA: TGTGCCAGCAGCTTAGGGAATCCGGGGAATGAGCAGTTCTTC. Full variable domain (rest looked up from reference TRBV7-2 and TRBJ2-1): GAGVSQSPSNKVTEKGKDVELRCDPISGHTALYWYRQSLGQGLEFLIYFQGNSAPDKSGLPSDRFSAERTGGSVSTLTIQRTQQEDSAVYLCASSLGNPGNEQFFGPGTRLTVL.

CDR3 amino acids: CASSSGAGGFLGNQPQHF. The CDR3 DNA is TGTGCCAGTAGCTCCGGGGCAGGGGGTTTTTTGGGCAATCAGCCCCAGCATTTT. V gene TRBV19 combines with J gene TRBJ1-5, with 7 nucleotides matching TRBD1. V lost 6 bases to trimming and J lost 2 bases; unmatched junction nucleotides: 16. The CDR3 spans 18 residues. Germline-derived CDR1 and CDR2 are LNHDA and SQIVND (reference sequence).

The gene calls are TRBV7-9 and TRBJ1-4; D not resolved. CDR3 size: 15 residues. The germline gives CDR1 SEHNR, CDR2 FQNEAQ (reference sequence). V lost 7 bases, J lost 3 bases, and 15 bases lay in between. CDR3: CASTQKGGANEKLFF. For the CDR3, the DNA is TGTGCCAGCACCCAAAAGGGCGGAGCTAATGAAAAACTGTTTTTT. Variable domain in full (rest from reference TRBV7-9 and TRBJ1-4): DTGVSQNPRHKITKRGQNVTFRCDPISEHNRLYWYRQTLGQGPEFLTYFQNEAQLEKSRLLSDRFSAERPKGSFSTLEIQRTEQGDSAMYLCASTQKGGANEKLFFGSGTQLSVL.

This clone was counted only a few times. The CDR3 nucleotides are TGTGCCGCAGACTCTACAGGGACTCCCCAGCATTTT. This encodes CAADSTGTPQHF. V is TRBV30 and J is TRBJ1-5; a possible D gene is TRBD1 (6 bases). Germline CDR1 GTSNPN, CDR2 SVGIG (reference sequence). Trimming took off 8 bases at V and 10 bases at J, with 18 bases between the two ends. This CDR3 spans 12 amino acids. The full variable domain, in which reference TRBV30 and TRBJ1-5 provide the parts outside the CDR3, is SQTIHQWPATLVQPVGSPLSLECTVEGTSNPNLYWYRQAAGRGLQLLFYSVGIGQISSEVPQNLSASRPQDRQFILSSKKLLLSDSGFYLCAADSTGTPQHFGDGTRLSIL.

This chain connects TRBV11-3 to TRBJ1-1; D is possibly TRBD1 (5 bases). Looked up from germline, CDR1 is SGHNT and CDR2 is YENEEA. Trimming took off 6 bases at V and 1 base at J, with 12 bases between the two ends. The CDR3 has 14 residues. CDR3 loop: CASSLSGTNTEAFF. The CDR3 DNA is TGTGCCAGCAGTCTGTCTGGGACGAACACTGAAGCTTTCTTT.

The rearrangement links TRBV29-1 to TRBJ2-7; 9 positions agree with TRBD1. The junction had 13 bases not matched to a gene; V was cut back by 7 bases and J by 3 bases. Germline lookup yields CDR1 SQVTM and CDR2 ANQGSEA. The CDR3 runs to 15 residues. In DNA form, the CDR3 reads TGCAGCGCGCCGCTCCGGGACAGGGAGTTCTACGAGCAGTACGTC. This codes for CSAPLRDREFYEQYV.

V gene TRBV20-1 combines with J gene TRBJ2-1; no firm D call. There are 11 residues in the CDR3. Trimming took off 6 bases at V and 9 bases at J, with 12 bases between the two ends. The germline V gene has CDR1 DFQATT and CDR2 SNEGSKA (reference sequence). The CDR3 nucleotides are TGCAGTGCGCGACGCCAGAGTGAGCAGTTCTTC. It specifies CSARRQSEQFF.

CDR3 sequence reads: CSVAGRDRQETQYF. CDR3 nucleotide sequence: TGCAGCGTTGCGGGCCGGGACAGGCAAGAGACCCAGTACTTC. The genes are TRBV29-1 and TRBJ2-5; 8 nucleotides agree with TRBD1. The germline V gene encodes CDR1 SQVTM and CDR2 ANQGSEA. The CDR3 contains 14 residues. V lost 4 bases and J lost 2; bases outside the gene matches: 6. The full variable domain, in which reference TRBV29-1 and TRBJ2-5 provide the parts outside the CDR3, is SAVISQKPSRDICQRGTSLTIQCQVDSQVTMMFWYRQQPGQSLTLIATANQGSEATYESGFVIDKFPISRPNLTFSTLTVSNMSPEDSSIYLCSVAGRDRQETQYFGPGTRLLVL.

This clone has a single count. The chain recombines TRBV6-1 with TRBJ1-4; D possibly corresponds to TRBD1 (6 bases). Trimming cost V 6 bases and J 0 bases, with 11 bases left between them. The CDR3 runs 15 residues. Germline assignment: CDR1 MNHNS and CDR2 SASEGT. The CDR3 protein is CASRRQEATNEKLFF. The CDR3 DNA reads TGTGCCAGCAGACGACAGGAAGCAACTAATGAAAAACTGTTTTTT.

The rearrangement joins TRBV7-9 to TRBJ1-2, with D tentatively TRBD1 (6 bases). V lost 1 base and J lost 4, with 19 bases in between. CDR3 length: 17 amino acids. Per germline, CDR1 SEHNR and CDR2 FQNEAQ (reference sequence). As DNA, the CDR3 is TGTGCCAGCAGCTTAGGAGGGGGGAGAGAAGAGTTCTATGGCTACACCTTC. Amino acids: CASSLGGGREEFYGYTF. Full variable domain (rest looked up from reference TRBV7-9 and TRBJ1-2): DTGVSQNPRHKITKRGQNVTFRCDPISEHNRLYWYRQTLGQGPEFLTYFQNEAQLEKSRLLSDRFSAERPKGSFSTLEIQRTEQGDSAMYLCASSLGGGREEFYGYTFGSGTRLTVV.

V and J are TRBV13 and TRBJ1-3; maybe TRBD1 (6 bases). Looked up from germline, CDR1 is PRHDT and CDR2 is FYEKMQ (reference sequence). V lost 5 bases and J 4 bases, leaving 15 bases between the germline ends. The length of the CDR3 is 15 residues. In DNA form, the CDR3 reads TGTGCCAGCAGCATCGGACAGCTATGGGGAAACACCATATATTTT. Translating gives CASSIGQLWGNTIYF. The full variable domain, in which reference TRBV13 and TRBJ1-3 provide the parts outside the CDR3, is AAGVIQSPRHLIKEKRETATLKCYPIPRHDTVYWYQQGPGQDPQFLISFYEKMQSDKGSIPDRFSAQQFSDYHSELNMSSLELGDSALYFCASSIGQLWGNTIYFGEGSWLTVV.

About this clone: The sample carries other DNA sequences with the same CDR3. This chain links TRBV19 with TRBJ1-3; perhaps TRBD1 as D (5 bases). This CDR3 is 15 amino acids long. Germline values: CDR1 LNHDA, CDR2 SQIVND (reference sequence). Trimming removed 1 base from V and 0 bases from J, with 7 bases in between. CDR3 in DNA: TGTGCCAGTAGTATAGGGGGGGGCTCTGGAAACACCATATATTTT. Translated, it gives CASSIGGGSGNTIYF.

This chain uses TRBV18 with TRBJ2-3; D gene ambiguous. V lost 5 bases and J 5 bases, leaving 17 bases between the germline ends. This CDR3 comprises 15 residues. Germline CDR1 and CDR2: KGHSH and LQKENI. The CDR3 DNA sequence: TGTGCCAGCTCATTCAGACCCGGGCTGGGAGATACGCAGTATTTT. This encodes CASSFRPGLGDTQYF.

This rearrangement joins TRBV9 to TRBJ2-5; the D is unclear. Germline CDR1 and CDR2: SGDLS and YYNGEE. The ends were cut back, 3 bases at V and 5 bases at J, with 8 bases in the middle. The CDR3 extends over 12 amino acids. This CDR3 reads CASSAEAETQYF. The CDR3 DNA follows: TGTGCCAGCAGCGCCGAGGCGGAGACCCAGTACTTC.

This clone was detected once. The chain combines TRBV19 with TRBJ1-2; D unclear. The V end lost 10 bases, the J end lost 6 bases, and 27 bases lay between the germline ends. CDR1 is LNHDA and CDR2 is SQIVND in the germline V gene (reference sequence). CDR3 length: 16 amino acids. The CDR3 nucleotides are TGTGCCACGATAGGCTTGGCCAAAGGGCATGTTCATGGCTACACCTTC. Protein: CATIGLAKGHVHGYTF.